Below, one TCR beta chain is given with its context. Its antigen is as yet unknown. Each sample gave at least 6 million isolated PBMCs. This record belongs to a study of blood T cells in healthy people across ages. Whole-study results and caveats: The diversity estimates, figures obtained from one million T cells, were considered underestimates. Using unsorted PBMCs precluded a conclusive naive versus antigen-experienced comparison.

It was with a sample-barcoded 5' primer and a J-beta primer mix that a second PCR of about 6 to 11 cycles was run. CDR3-containing paired-end reads numbered at least 2.5 million in each sample. Using its own MiXCR run on the 5' RACE reads, TCRdb lists one record per CDR3 protein. The sample yields roughly 1,500,000 distinct CDR3 sequences, about 40% seen once. Specimen: blood. The clonotype comes from a young woman in good health.

The CDR3 region is CATTLADRGRDTQYF. The CDR3 nucleotides are TGTGCCACCACACTGGCGGACAGGGGGAGAGATACGCAGTATTTT. The chain couples TRBV2 to TRBJ2-3, with TRBD1 identical over 10 bases. The length of the CDR3 is 15 residues. V shed 10 bases and J 5 bases; nucleotides not matched to a gene: 12. Germline CDR1 reads SNHLY; CDR2 reads FYNNEI.